Below are 16 T cell receptor beta chains sequenced from a single sample in a study of control samples from healthy donors and cancer patients. Method: immunoSEQ multiplex PCR; TCRdb's copy keeps in-frame clones and lacks some. The table lists fewer than 70,000 clones, about 90% of them singletons. Material: PBMCs. These receptors came from a man aged 60-69 years with head and neck cancer.

The V and J genes are TRBV29-1 and TRBJ2-4; no reliable D call. V was shortened by 4 bases and J by 0 bases, with 7 bases between the two germline ends. The CDR3 loop spans 13 amino acids. Germline V gene data show CDR1 as SQVTM and CDR2 as ANQGSEA. The chain's CDR3 is CSVVSVAKNIQYF. The CDR3 DNA sequence: TGCAGCGTTGTCTCGGTAGCCAAAAACATTCAGTACTTC.

This clone appeared once. The CDR3 reads CASSKDAGTGGSYEQYF. The CDR3 DNA is TGTGCCAGCAGCAAAGACGCCGGGACAGGGGGCTCCTACGAGCAGTACTTC. V gene TRBV21-1 combines with J gene TRBJ2-7; the D call of TRBD1 is as the table states it, not checked on the DNA. TRBV21-1 is reported as a pseudogene. This CDR3 comprises 17 residues.

The V gene is TRBV6-5, the J gene TRBJ1-5; D ambiguous. The CDR3 extends over 13 amino acids. Germline assignment: CDR1 MNHEY and CDR2 SVGAGI. The germline V and J ends were trimmed by 0 bases and 5 bases, with 5 bases remaining between them. The CDR3 reads CASSYSLDQPQHF. The CDR3 DNA reads as TGTGCCAGCAGTTACTCCTTAGATCAGCCCCAGCATTTT.

The J gene is TRBJ2-3, the V gene TRBV2; no definite D call. Germline assignment: CDR1 SNHLY and CDR2 FYNNEI. The CDR3 covers 12 residues. Trimming stripped 5 bases from V and 0 bases from J, with 3 bases between. The CDR3: CASSLSTDTQYF. In nucleotides, the CDR3 is TGTGCCAGCAGTTTAAGCACAGATACGCAGTATTTT. Filled out from reference TRBV2 and TRBJ2-3, the complete variable domain reads EPEVTQTPSHQVTQMGQEVILRCVPISNHLYFYWYRQILGQKVEFLVSFYNNEISEKSEIFDDQFSVERPDGSNFTLKIRSTKLEDSAMYFCASSLSTDTQYFGPGTRLTVL.

The V and J genes are TRBV28 and TRBJ1-2, with 8 bases aligning to TRBD1. With V trimmed by 4 bases and J by 2 bases, 6 bases remained unmatched. This CDR3 is built from 15 residues. Germline V CDR1 and CDR2: MDHEN, SYDVKM. This chain's CDR3 is CASSSAGQENYGYTF. The DNA for the CDR3 is TGTGCCAGCAGTTCCGCGGGACAGGAGAACTATGGCTACACCTTC.

The chain links TRBV27 to TRBJ2-2; 8 bases agree with TRBD2. The CDR3 contains 16 residues. From germline, CDR1 is MNHEY and CDR2 SMNVEV (reference sequence). V shed 5 bases, J shed 2 bases, and the junction held 7 bases outside the gene matches. CDR3 in DNA: TGTGCCAGCAGTATAAGGACTAGCCCTAACACCGGGGAGCTGTTTTTT. Its protein product is CASSIRTSPNTGELFF.

This chain uses TRBV21-1 with TRBJ2-2; the tabulated D call, TRBD2, remains unverified against the DNA. TRBV21-1 is deemed a pseudogene. The CDR3 totals 20 residues. The CDR3 nucleotides are TGTGCCAGCAGCAAAGCTGGAGAGGGCCCACCCCTATCGAACACCGGGGAGCTGTTTTTT. Translated: CASSKAGEGPPLSNTGELFF.

Worth noting for this clone: Its ends do not fully match the called genes, so a read error is possible. The V and J genes are TRBV7-7 and TRBJ2-4, with D perhaps being TRBD1 or TRBD2 (6 bases each). The germline V gene encodes CDR1 SSHAT and CDR2 FNYEAQ (reference sequence). This CDR3 spans 16 amino acids. The CDR3, as DNA: TGTGCTAGCAGCTTAGTTGTAGGGGGGCAAGGGAACATTCAGTACTTC. Translated: CASSLVVGGQGNIQYF.

The chain has TRBV28 and TRBJ1-6, with D unclear. V gave up 5 bases and J gave up 10 bases, with 9 bases separating them. The germline gives CDR1 MDHEN, CDR2 SYDVKM. The CDR3 has 12 residues. Here the CDR3 reads CASSRFRSPLHF. The CDR3 DNA reads as TGTGCCAGCAGTCGGTTTAGGTCACCCCTCCACTTT.

This clone was detected a few times. The chain links TRBV7-9 to TRBJ1-1; D perhaps matches TRBD1 (5 bases). Deletions cut 3 bases from V and 7 bases from J, with 6 bases between. This CDR3 has 11 residues. CDR1 and CDR2 (germline): SEHNR, FQNEAQ (reference sequence). CDR3 protein: CASSFDSEAFF. The CDR3 region has the DNA TGTGCCAGCAGCTTTGACAGTGAAGCTTTCTTT.

The chain links TRBV28 to TRBJ2-2, with 8 bases fitting TRBD2. Germline loops: CDR1 MDHEN, CDR2 SYDVKM. The CDR3 length is 15 residues. V was clipped by 8 bases and J by 2 bases; unmatched bases: 7. This CDR3 reads CASEGAGANTGELFF. The CDR3, as DNA: TGTGCCAGCGAGGGAGCGGGGGCAAACACCGGGGAGCTGTTTTTT.

The rearrangement joins TRBV5-1 to TRBJ2-3; TRBD2 matches at 8 bases. Germline assignment: CDR1 SGHRS and CDR2 YFSETQ. Trimming removed 4 bases from V and 0 bases from J; junction bases left unmatched: 4. This CDR3 is built from 15 residues. CDR3 bases: TGCGCCAGCAGCGTTCCTAGCGGGAGCACAGATACGCAGTATTTT. This codes for CASSVPSGSTDTQYF.

This chain joins TRBV3-1 (or the pseudogene TRBV3-2) and TRBJ1-3; possible D gene TRBD1, 5 bases. The germline V and J ends were trimmed by 2 bases and 2 bases, with 7 bases remaining between them. The germline V gene has CDR1 LGHDT and CDR2 YNNKEL (reference sequence). The CDR3 extends over 14 amino acids. CDR3 loop: CASSQQGTGNTIYF. CDR3 DNA: TGTGCCAGCAGCCAACAGGGTACTGGAAACACCATATATTTT.

The genes are TRBV10-3 and TRBJ2-7, with D possibly TRBD2 on 6 matching bases. This CDR3 has 18 amino acids. The V end was cut by 0 bases, the J end by 0 bases, with 18 bases between. The germline gives CDR1 ENHRY, CDR2 SYGVKD. The chain's CDR3 is CAISESVFAGRSSYEQYF. CDR3 bases: TGTGCCATCAGTGAGTCGGTATTTGCGGGGCGGAGCTCCTACGAGCAGTACTTC.

This clone was recorded once. J is TRBJ1-2 and V is TRBV30; TRBD1 matches at 7 bases. The germline CDR1 and CDR2 sequences are GTSNPN and SVGIG (reference sequence). V shed 3 bases, J shed 8 bases, and the junction held 9 bases outside the gene matches. The CDR3 contains 13 residues. In DNA, the CDR3 is TGTGCCTGGAGATTACAGGGGTTAGGGGGCTACACCTTC. Translation gives CAWRLQGLGGYTF.

This chain uses TRBV5-5 with TRBJ1-2; maybe TRBD1 (5 bases). CDR3 length equals 13 residues. CDR1 SGHKS and CDR2 YYEKEE come from the germline V gene (reference sequence). Trimming stripped 0 bases from V and 8 bases from J, with 11 bases between. The CDR3 sequence is CASSLAGAGGYTF. The CDR3 DNA follows: TGTGCCAGCAGCTTGGCTGGGGCAGGAGGCTACACCTTC. Full variable domain (rest looked up from reference TRBV5-5 and TRBJ1-2): DAGVTQSPTHLIKTRGQQVTLRCSPISGHKSVSWYQQVLGQGPQFIFQYYEKEERGRGNFPDRFSARQFPNYSSELNVNALLLGDSALYLCASSLAGAGGYTFGSGTRLTVV.